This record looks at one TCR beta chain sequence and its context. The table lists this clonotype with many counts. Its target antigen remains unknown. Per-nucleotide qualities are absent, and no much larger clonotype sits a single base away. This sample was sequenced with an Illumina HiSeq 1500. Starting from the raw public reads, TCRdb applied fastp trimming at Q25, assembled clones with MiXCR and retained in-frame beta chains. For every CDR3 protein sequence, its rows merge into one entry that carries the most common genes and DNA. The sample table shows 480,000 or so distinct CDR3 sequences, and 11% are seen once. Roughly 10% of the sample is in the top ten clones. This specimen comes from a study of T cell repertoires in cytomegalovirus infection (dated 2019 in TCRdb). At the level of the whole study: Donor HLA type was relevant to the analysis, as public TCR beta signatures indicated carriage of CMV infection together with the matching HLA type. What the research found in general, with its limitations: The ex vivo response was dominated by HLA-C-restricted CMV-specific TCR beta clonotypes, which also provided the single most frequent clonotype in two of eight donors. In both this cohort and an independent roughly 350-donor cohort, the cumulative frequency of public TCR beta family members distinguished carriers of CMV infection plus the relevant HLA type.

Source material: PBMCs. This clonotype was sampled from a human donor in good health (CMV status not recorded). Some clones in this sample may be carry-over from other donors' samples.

The encoded CDR3 is CASRPARGGYYEQYF. The DNA is as follows: TGTGCCAGCAGGCCCGCACGCGGGGGATACTACGAGCAGTACTTC. The chain joins TRBV28 to TRBJ2-7, and 7 bases in between align with TRBD2. From V the trimming removes 6 bases and from J it removes 3 bases, while the gene matches leave 11 bases of the junction unaccounted for. From a lookup of the germline V gene, CDR1 and CDR2 are MDHEN and SYDVKM. Spanning cysteine to phenylalanine, the CDR3 consists of 15 amino acids. Just the 45-base CDR3 DNA is kept, in frame starting at base 1.